A selection of T cell receptor beta chains follows, all from one sample in a study of glioma-infiltrating T cells after dendritic cell vaccination. Some clones are missing from TCRdb's copy, which holds only in-frame ones; the method was immunoSEQ multiplex PCR. Here the sample spans 85,000 to 100,000 clones, approximately 78% being singletons. The sequences come from blood, collected after dendritic cell vaccination. The receptors derive from a human donor with glioblastoma. CDR3s include the opening cysteine and the closing phenylalanine or tryptophan. Fields, in order: D gene, clone size, V gene, J gene, CDR3 protein, CDR3 DNA. A D gene is named only where the DNA matches it firmly. The size entry is marked missing in some rows and otherwise reads once, few, many or a size class.

D: -; size: -; V: TRBV6-1; J: TRBJ1-1; CDR3: CASSEVEGVTEAFF; DNA: TGTGCCAGCAGTGAAGTGGAAGGGGTCACTGAAGCTTTCTTT
D: -; size: -; V: TRBV11-3; J: TRBJ1-1; CDR3: CASSERGGTEAFF; DNA: TGTGCCAGCAGCGAACGGGGGGGCACTGAAGCTTTCTTT
D: -; size: -; V: TRBV14; J: TRBJ2-3; CDR3: CASSQGQPKTDTQYF; DNA: TGTGCCAGCAGTCAGGGACAACCTAAAACAGATACGCAGTATTTT
D: TRBD2; size: -; V: TRBV4-1; J: TRBJ2-1; CDR3: CASSQDLTSGSSYNEQFF; DNA: TGCGCCAGCAGCCAAGATTTGACTAGCGGAAGCTCCTACAATGAGCAGTTCTTC
D: TRBD2; size: -; V: TRBV5-1; J: TRBJ2-1; CDR3: CASSLGTSGGYNEQFF; DNA: TGCGCCAGCAGCTTGGGTACTAGCGGGGGTTACAATGAGCAGTTCTTC
D: TRBD1; size: -; V: TRBV10-3; J: TRBJ1-1; CDR3: CAISDGDRGMNTEAFF; DNA: TGTGCCATCAGTGATGGTGACAGGGGCATGAACACTGAAGCTTTCTTT
D: TRBD1; size: -; V: TRBV5-4; J: TRBJ1-2; CDR3: CASSGATGGGYGYTF; DNA: TGTGCCAGCAGCGGAGCTACAGGGGGCGGCTATGGCTACACCTTC
D: -; size: -; V: TRBV18; J: TRBJ2-7; CDR3: CASSLSRQFEQYF; DNA: TGTGCCAGCTCCCTCTCAAGACAGTTCGAGCAGTACTTC
D: -; size: -; V: TRBV29-1; J: TRBJ2-2; CDR3: CSVESGSGNTGELFF; DNA: TGCAGCGTTGAGTCGGGTAGCGGGAACACCGGGGAGCTGTTTTTT
D: -; size: -; V: TRBV5-4; J: TRBJ1-2; CDR3: CASTSGPAGNYGYTF; DNA: TGTGCCAGCACTTCAGGCCCTGCGGGGAACTATGGCTACACCTTC
D: TRBD1; size: -; V: TRBV6-4; J: TRBJ1-2; CDR3: CASSAGGQGTYGYTF; DNA: TGTGCCAGCAGTGCCGGGGGACAGGGAACCTATGGCTACACCTTC
D: -; size: -; V: TRBV5-1; J: TRBJ1-4; CDR3: CASSLDPPGKLFF; DNA: TGCGCCAGCAGCTTGGACCCCCCGGGAAAACTGTTTTTT
D: TRBD1; size: few; V: TRBV5-6; J: TRBJ2-7; CDR3: CASSLVLSGQGYEQYF; DNA: TGTGCCAGCAGCTTGGTTCTTTCGGGACAGGGCTACGAGCAGTACTTC
D: -; size: -; V: TRBV30; J: TRBJ1-5; CDR3: CAWSRSRSWSNQPQHF; DNA: TGTGCCTGGAGTCGGAGTCGGTCATGGAGCAATCAGCCCCAGCATTTT
D: TRBD1; size: -; V: TRBV19; J: TRBJ1-1; CDR3: CASIKGGQGWLNTEAFF; DNA: TGTGCCAGTATCAAAGGGGGACAGGGCTGGCTGAACACTGAAGCTTTCTTT
D: -; size: few; V: TRBV11-2; J: TRBJ1-2; CDR3: CASSLGIVKGDYGYTF; DNA: TGTGCCAGCAGCTTAGGAATCGTCAAAGGGGACTATGGCTACACCTTC
D: -; size: once; V: TRBV5-6; J: TRBJ2-5; CDR3: CASSLDSRQETQYF; DNA: TGTGCCAGCAGCTTGGACAGTCGGCAAGAGACCCAGTACTTC
D: TRBD2; size: once; V: TRBV6-5; J: TRBJ2-1; CDR3: CASRSPGLAGNEQFF; DNA: TGTGCCAGCAGGTCCCCAGGACTAGCGGGCAATGAGCAGTTCTTC
D: -; size: -; V: TRBV5-1; J: TRBJ1-4; CDR3: CASSLNVGATNEKLFF; DNA: TGCGCCAGCAGCTTGAACGTAGGGGCCACTAATGAAAAACTGTTTTTT
D: -; size: -; V: TRBV19; J: TRBJ1-5; CDR3: CASSTGTSGQPQHF; DNA: TGTGCCAGTAGTACTGGGACATCAGGTCAGCCCCAGCATTTT
D: TRBD1; size: -; V: TRBV6-1; J: TRBJ1-2; CDR3: CASTKTGASGYTF; DNA: TGTGCCAGCACTAAGACAGGGGCCAGTGGCTACACCTTC
D: -; size: -; V: TRBV6-5; J: TRBJ1-2; CDR3: CASSTSGLHYTF; DNA: TGTGCCAGCAGTACTTCCGGACTCCACTACACCTTC
D: -; size: -; V: TRBV5-1; J: TRBJ2-2; CDR3: CASSLGHGGKNTGELFF; DNA: TGCGCCAGCAGCTTGGGTCACGGGGGAAAGAACACCGGGGAGCTGTTTTTT
D: TRBD2; size: -; V: TRBV6-1; J: TRBJ2-5; CDR3: CASSEARTSGRQTQYF; DNA: TGTGCCAGCAGTGAAGCGAGGACTAGCGGGAGACAGACCCAGTACTTC
D: TRBD1; size: -; V: TRBV5-1; J: TRBJ1-4; CDR3: CASSRGTGGDEKLFF; DNA: TGCGCCAGCAGCCGGGGGACAGGGGGAGATGAAAAACTGTTTTTT
D: -; size: once; V: TRBV5-1; J: TRBJ2-1; CDR3: CASSPGQQGYNEQFF; DNA: TGCGCCAGCAGCCCCGGCCAACAGGGTTACAATGAGCAGTTCTTC
D: TRBD1; size: -; V: TRBV18; J: TRBJ1-3; CDR3: CASSPPGGPAGNTIYF; DNA: TGTGCCAGCTCACCTCCAGGGGGGCCAGCTGGAAACACCATATATTTT
D: -; size: -; V: TRBV6-5; J: TRBJ1-2; CDR3: CASSPGRSYGYTF; DNA: TGTGCCAGCAGTCCGGGGAGGAGCTATGGCTACACCTTC
D: TRBD1; size: -; V: TRBV27; J: TRBJ1-5; CDR3: CASRGGGLYQPQHF; DNA: TGTGCCAGCCGAGGGGGCGGGTTGTATCAGCCCCAGCATTTT
D: TRBD1; size: -; V: TRBV15; J: TRBJ1-4; CDR3: CATSRDRQGALGNEKLFF; DNA: TGTGCCACCAGCAGAGATAGGCAGGGGGCCTTGGGTAATGAAAAACTGTTTTTT
D: TRBD1; size: -; V: TRBV10-3; J: TRBJ2-3; CDR3: CAISERVGGTGDTDTQYF; DNA: TGTGCCATCAGTGAGAGGGTTGGGGGGACAGGGGATACAGATACGCAGTATTTT
D: -; size: -; V: TRBV6-5; J: TRBJ1-1; CDR3: CASTIGGRTEAFF; DNA: TGTGCCAGCACAATCGGGGGGCGCACTGAAGCTTTCTTT
D: -; size: -; V: TRBV6-4; J: TRBJ2-3; CDR3: CASSDLFTQYF; DNA: TGTGCCAGCAGTGACCTCTTTACGCAGTATTTT
D: TRBD2; size: -; V: TRBV5-1; J: TRBJ2-3; CDR3: CASSLGLAGEDTQYF; DNA: TGCGCCAGCAGCTTGGGACTAGCGGGAGAAGATACGCAGTATTTT
D: TRBD1; size: -; V: TRBV2; J: TRBJ1-5; CDR3: CASNGGGTGYSQPQHF; DNA: TGTGCCAGCAATGGGGGCGGGACAGGGTATTCTCAGCCCCAGCATTTT
D: -; size: -; V: TRBV11-3; J: TRBJ2-3; CDR3: CASSQMSDTQYF; DNA: TGTGCCAGCAGCCAGATGTCTGATACGCAGTATTTT
D: -; size: -; V: TRBV12-5; J: TRBJ2-5; CDR3: CASGLARGGTQYF; DNA: TGTGCTAGTGGTTTGGCGAGGGGGGGGACCCAGTACTTC
D: TRBD1; size: -; V: TRBV27; J: TRBJ1-6; CDR3: CASSMDRANSPLHF; DNA: TGTGCCAGCAGCATGGACAGGGCCAATTCACCCCTCCACTTT
D: -; size: once; V: TRBV2; J: TRBJ1-1; CDR3: CASSSQVGTEAFF; DNA: TGTGCCAGCAGCTCACAGGTTGGCACTGAAGCTTTCTTT
D: -; size: -; V: TRBV18; J: TRBJ1-2; CDR3: CASSPPSTDYYGYTF; DNA: TGTGCCAGCTCACCACCCTCGACGGACTACTATGGCTACACCTTC
D: -; size: -; V: TRBV27; J: TRBJ1-4; CDR3: CASSSKTGVTTNEKLFF; DNA: TGTGCCAGCAGTTCTAAGACAGGCGTAACAACTAATGAAAAACTGTTTTTT
D: -; size: few; V: TRBV15; J: TRBJ2-2; CDR3: CATSRERSSYGGETGELFF; DNA: TGTGCCACCAGCAGAGAGAGATCCTCTTACGGGGGAGAGACCGGGGAGCTGTTTTTT
D: -; size: few; V: TRBV2; J: TRBJ1-5; CDR3: CASSERTLNQPQHF; DNA: TGTGCCAGCAGTGAAAGGACACTCAATCAGCCCCAGCATTTT
D: TRBD2; size: -; V: TRBV19; J: TRBJ2-2; CDR3: CASSLAGMNTGELFF; DNA: TGTGCCAGTAGCCTAGCGGGGATGAACACCGGGGAGCTGTTTTTT
D: -; size: -; V: TRBV25-1; J: TRBJ2-7; CDR3: CASSEPGSSYEQYF; DNA: TGTGCCAGCAGTGAACCAGGTAGCTCCTACGAGCAGTACTTC